The 31 T cell receptor beta chains in this list originate from one sample, sequenced in a study of T cell changes during pregnancy in multiple sclerosis. Sequenced by immunoSEQ multiplex PCR; TCRdb stores in-frame clones only, minus some. The sample has about 36,000 clones; 93% are singletons. The sequenced sample was CD4+ T cells from peripheral blood mononuclear cells, obtained in the first trimester of pregnancy. The source is a female donor with multiple sclerosis, enrolled in a pregnancy study.

The chain recombines TRBV9 with TRBJ2-1, with TRBD2 as a possible D gene (6 bases). V was clipped by 2 bases and J by 10 bases, with 13 bases between them. The CDR3 runs to 13 residues. Germline CDR1 is SGDLS and CDR2 is YYNGEE. The CDR3 DNA is TGTGCCAGCAGCGTGATAGCGGAAACGGAGCAGTTCTTC. Encoded protein: CASSVIAETEQFF.

The chain combines TRBV7-3 with TRBJ1-3; no clear D gene. CDR3 length equals 16 residues. Germline V gene sequence: CDR1 SGHTA, CDR2 FQGTGA. V lost 2 bases to trimming and J lost 0 bases, with 11 bases between them. CDR3 residues: CASSLRPGSSGNTIYF. Here the CDR3 DNA reads TGTGCCAGCAGCTTACGTCCAGGTTCCTCTGGAAACACCATATATTTT.

The rearrangement uses TRBV5-5 and TRBJ1-5, with D tentatively TRBD1 (6 bases). Between the trimmed V and J ends, which lost 6 bases and 4 bases, there was a span of 14 bases. The CDR3 runs to 14 residues. Looked up from germline, CDR1 is SGHKS and CDR2 is YYEKEE (reference sequence). The CDR3 is CASKMGRGNQPQHF. The CDR3 DNA follows: TGTGCCAGCAAGATGGGCAGGGGAAATCAGCCCCAGCATTTT.

The chain is built from TRBV18 and TRBJ2-2, with a possible D match to TRBD2 (5 bases). From germline, CDR1 is KGHSH and CDR2 LQKENI. The CDR3 runs to 14 residues. The ends were cut back, 10 bases at V and 3 bases at J, with 15 bases in the middle. CDR3 amino acids: CATGNGLDTGELFF. The CDR3 bases are TGTGCCACGGGGAACGGGCTGGACACCGGGGAGCTGTTTTTT.

The V gene is TRBV25-1, the J gene TRBJ2-7; D may be TRBD1 (5 bases). Between the trimmed V and J ends, which lost 5 bases and 6 bases, there was a span of 20 bases. Germline CDR1 is MGHDK and CDR2 is SYGVNS. This CDR3 has 15 residues. CDR3 region: CASSPKTVIRREQYF. The CDR3 region has the DNA TGTGCCAGCAGTCCCAAGACAGTAATTAGGCGCGAGCAGTACTTC.

The rearrangement uses TRBV29-1 and TRBJ1-3; a possible D gene is TRBD1 (5 bases). This CDR3 is built from 14 residues. CDR1 is SQVTM, CDR2 ANQGSEA, per germline. The V end was cut by 3 bases, the J end by 0 bases, with 9 bases between. CDR3 residues: CSVERDYSGNTIYF. CDR3 DNA: TGCAGCGTTGAGAGGGACTACTCTGGAAACACCATATATTTT.

The rearrangement uses TRBV6-5 and TRBJ1-2; D call uncertain. The V end was cut by 5 bases, the J end by 4 bases, with 11 bases between. Germline V gene lookup returns CDR1 MNHEY and CDR2 SVGAGI. The CDR3 runs to 13 residues. CDR3 bases: TGTGCCAGCAGTACGAGAGGGTCCTATGGCTACACCTTC. Encoded protein: CASSTRGSYGYTF.

The CDR3 here is CASSFGTGNYGYTF. CDR3 DNA: TGTGCCAGCAGCTTCGGGACAGGGAACTATGGCTACACCTTC. This chain joins TRBV11-2 and TRBJ1-2; 9 bases map to TRBD1. CDR1 and CDR2 (germline): SGHAT, FQNNGV. The V and J ends lost 3 bases and 2 bases, in that order; junction bases with no gene match: 1. This CDR3 spans 14 amino acids.

The chain has TRBV7-9 and TRBJ1-4; tentative D call: TRBD1 (6 bases). The CDR3 loop spans 17 amino acids. From germline, CDR1 is SEHNR and CDR2 FQNEAQ (reference sequence). V was clipped by 1 base and J by 1 base, with 13 bases between them. The CDR3 DNA follows: TGTGCCAGCAGCTTAGAACAGGGTGTGGGAACTAATGAAAAACTGTTTTTT. Its protein is CASSLEQGVGTNEKLFF.

The rearrangement links TRBV6-4 to TRBJ2-6; a possible D gene is TRBD2 (5 bases). The CDR3 totals 16 residues. V was cut by 1 base and J by 4 bases, with 11 bases left in between. Germline lookup yields CDR1 MRHNA and CDR2 SNTAGT. The CDR3: CASSDYVPGGANVLTF. CDR3 in DNA: TGTGCCAGCAGTGACTACGTTCCGGGGGGGGCCAACGTCCTGACTTTC.

The CDR3 region has the DNA TGTGCCAGTAGTATTGGAGGGGTTGGCTACGAGCAGTACTTC. Protein product: CASSIGGVGYEQYF. The chain combines TRBV19 with TRBJ2-7, with TRBD2 as a possible D gene (6 bases). Germline CDR1 reads LNHDA; CDR2 reads SQIVND (reference sequence). Trimming removed 3 bases at V and 3 bases at J, with 12 bases between. The CDR3 length is 14 residues.

With respect to this clone: Other nucleotide sequences from this sample produce the same CDR3. The J gene is TRBJ1-5, the V gene TRBV10-3, with 8 bases aligning to TRBD1. Germline-derived CDR1 and CDR2 are ENHRY and SYGVKD. The CDR3 sequence is 15 residues long. Trimming removed 2 bases from V and 2 bases from J; junction bases left unmatched: 2. The CDR3 sequence: CAISEDRGGNQPQHF. The CDR3 DNA follows: TGTGCCATCAGTGAGGACAGGGGCGGCAATCAGCCCCAGCATTTT.

V and J are TRBV5-1 and TRBJ2-3, with 8 bases fitting TRBD1. V lost 3 bases, J lost 4 bases, and 13 bases stayed unmatched. The CDR3 is 17 residues long. The germline V gene has CDR1 SGHRS and CDR2 YFSETQ. CDR3 sequence (DNA): TGCGCCAGCAGCTATCTTGGGACAGGAAATAGGGCAGATACGCAGTATTTT. Protein sequence: CASSYLGTGNRADTQYF.

CDR3 sequence reads: CASSPTGPGAKNIQYF. The CDR3 DNA sequence: TGTGCCAGCAGCCCGACAGGTCCGGGGGCCAAAAACATTCAGTACTTC. The gene calls are TRBV7-3 and TRBJ2-4, with D possibly TRBD1 on 6 matching bases. The CDR3 runs to 16 residues. The ends were cut back, 5 bases at V and 1 base at J, with 15 bases in the middle. Germline lookup yields CDR1 SGHTA and CDR2 FQGTGA.

This clone was picked up one time. The V gene is TRBV7-9, the J gene TRBJ1-2; TRBD1 agrees at 8 bases. Trimming cost V 1 base and J 6 bases; bases outside gene matches: 16. The CDR3 is made up of 18 amino acids. Germline CDR1 reads SEHNR; CDR2 reads FQNEAQ (reference sequence). CDR3 in amino acids: CASSLEMSGGLFRHGYTF. The CDR3 coding sequence is TGTGCCAGCAGCTTAGAGATGTCAGGGGGCTTATTCCGTCATGGCTACACCTTC.

The chain carries TRBV4-3 and TRBJ2-2, with 9 bases matching TRBD2. CDR3 length equals 17 residues. Germline trimming cut 1 base from V and 3 bases from J; bases unmatched to any gene: 6. Germline loops: CDR1 LGHNA, CDR2 YSLEER. The DNA for the CDR3 is TGCGCCAGCAGCCAAGTTAGCGGGGGCGGGTACACCGGGGAGCTGTTTTTT. It is translated as CASSQVSGGGYTGELFF.

The chain joins TRBV11-2 to TRBJ2-3; D remains ambiguous. CDR1 is SGHAT and CDR2 is FQNNGV in the germline V gene. The CDR3 is 17 residues long. Trimming stripped 2 bases from V and 2 bases from J, with 17 bases between. The CDR3 DNA follows: TGTGCCAGCAGCTTAAGTTCAGTTCAGAAACCCACAGATACGCAGTATTTT. It yields the protein CASSLSSVQKPTDTQYF.

The chain is built from TRBV30 and TRBJ2-7; TRBD2 matches at 14 bases. V dropped 8 bases and J dropped 3; count of bases not matched to a gene: 9. CDR1 and CDR2 (germline): GTSNPN, SVGIG (reference sequence). This CDR3 is 15 amino acids long. CDR3 coding DNA: TGTGCCAGGGATGGGACTAGCGGGAGAGTCTACGAGCAGTACTTC. It is translated as CARDGTSGRVYEQYF.

The V call is TRBV11-2, the J call TRBJ2-5; D uncertain. The CDR3 extends over 12 amino acids. The V end lost 5 bases, the J end lost 5 bases, and 9 bases lay between the germline ends. CDR1 and CDR2 (germline): SGHAT, FQNNGV. CDR3 nucleotides: TGTGCCAGCAGCCCAGGTCGGGAGACCCAGTACTTC. It is translated as CASSPGRETQYF.

The chain is built from TRBV6-5 and TRBJ2-2, with D possibly matching TRBD1 (6 bases). The CDR3 is 14 residues long. Germline CDR1 is MNHEY and CDR2 is SVGAGI. V was trimmed by 7 bases and J by 5 bases, leaving 14 bases between them. In nucleotides, the CDR3 is TGTGCCAGCAACGTACAGGGAGATACCGGGGAGCTGTTTTTT. It yields the protein CASNVQGDTGELFF.

The chain joins TRBV6-1 to TRBJ1-5; maybe TRBD1 (6 bases). Trimming pared 5 bases from V and 4 bases from J, leaving 9 bases between. This CDR3 is 13 amino acids long. CDR1 is MNHNS, CDR2 SASEGT, per germline. The CDR3 DNA is TGTGCCAGCAGTTCCGGACAGAATCAGCCCCAGCATTTT. Protein: CASSSGQNQPQHF.

The CDR3 region has the DNA TGTGCCAGCAGTCCAGGGGCCGGGGAGCTGTTTTTT. This sequence encodes CASSPGAGELFF. The chain is built from TRBV6-4 and TRBJ2-2, with D perhaps matching TRBD1 (6 bases). The germline CDR1 and CDR2 sequences are MRHNA and SNTAGT. Trimming cost V 5 bases and J 6 bases, with 7 bases left between them. The CDR3 runs to 12 residues.

This chain uses TRBV6-5 with TRBJ2-2; 8 bases agree with TRBD1. The CDR3 contains 14 residues. V lost 4 bases and J lost 6; bases outside the gene matches: 4. Germline CDR1 and CDR2: MNHEY and SVGAGI. CDR3 loop: CASSSGQGSGELFF. CDR3 bases: TGTGCCAGCAGTTCTGGACAGGGCTCCGGGGAGCTGTTTTTT.

The chain is built from TRBV21-1 and TRBJ1-5; the table's D call, TRBD1, has no DNA check behind it. TRBV21-1 is annotated as a pseudogene. This CDR3 contains 12 residues. For the CDR3, the DNA is TGTGCCAGCAGCAAGGCTGATCAGCCCCAGCATTTT. Protein product: CASSKADQPQHF.

CDR3 sequence reads: CSARTGEAFF. In nucleotides, the CDR3 is TGCAGTGCTAGAACCGGTGAAGCTTTCTTT. The rearrangement joins TRBV20-1 to TRBJ1-1; D unclear. CDR1 and CDR2 (germline): DFQATT, SNEGSKA (reference sequence). The ends were cut back, 2 bases at V and 7 bases at J, with 5 bases in the middle. The CDR3 extends over 10 amino acids.

The rearrangement joins TRBV4-2 to TRBJ2-3, with 16 bases identical to TRBD2. The CDR3 loop spans 20 amino acids. Trimming at V came to 5 bases and at J to 2 bases, leaving 13 bases not matched to a gene. Germline lookup yields CDR1 LGHNA and CDR2 YNFKEQ. The CDR3 DNA follows: TGTGCCAGCAGCACCCCCCCGCGGGGACTAGCGGGGGGGGACACAGATACGCAGTATTTT. This sequence encodes CASSTPPRGLAGGDTDTQYF.

This chain connects TRBV5-5 to TRBJ1-4; the D is unclear. This CDR3 is built from 14 residues. Deletions cut 4 bases from V and 0 bases from J, with 7 bases between. Germline V gene data show CDR1 as SGHKS and CDR2 as YYEKEE (reference sequence). CDR3 sequence (DNA): TGTGCCAGCAGCCTCGTTGCAACTAATGAAAAACTGTTTTTT. It is translated as CASSLVATNEKLFF.

The chain links TRBV2 to TRBJ2-2; 10 bases are a match to TRBD1. Per germline, CDR1 SNHLY and CDR2 FYNNEI. With 5 bases clipped from V and 7 bases from J, the junction kept 7 bases outside the gene matches. This CDR3 has 15 amino acids. Here the CDR3 DNA reads TGTGCCAGCAGTCCGACAGGGGGCGAAGGCGGGGAGCTGTTTTTT. This encodes CASSPTGGEGGELFF. Filled out from reference TRBV2 and TRBJ2-2, the complete variable domain reads EPEVTQTPSHQVTQMGQEVILRCVPISNHLYFYWYRQILGQKVEFLVSFYNNEISEKSEIFDDQFSVERPDGSNFTLKIRSTKLEDSAMYFCASSPTGGEGGELFFGEGSRLTVL.

This clone was seen just once. The V call is TRBV7-6, the J call TRBJ2-5, with TRBD1 identical over 7 bases. V shed 8 bases, J shed 1 base, and the junction held 4 bases outside the gene matches. Germline CDR1 SGHVS, CDR2 FNYEAQ. CDR3 length equals 13 residues. CDR3 nucleotide sequence: TGTGCCAGCCTACAGGGGTCCCAAGAGACCCAGTACTTC. This encodes CASLQGSQETQYF.

The chain links TRBV19 to TRBJ1-2; weak D call: TRBD1 (5 bases). The ends were cut back, 7 bases at V and 0 bases at J, with 18 bases in the middle. This CDR3 is built from 16 residues. In germline, CDR1 is LNHDA, CDR2 SQIVND (reference sequence). CDR3 nucleotide sequence: TGTGCCAGTAAACGGCAGGGTGTAGGGGCTAACTATGGCTACACCTTC. Translating gives CASKRQGVGANYGYTF.

This clone was observed a single time. The J gene is TRBJ2-3, the V gene TRBV30; D possibly corresponds to TRBD2 (5 bases). The CDR3 has 12 residues. Germline loops: CDR1 GTSNPN, CDR2 SVGIG (reference sequence). Trimming cost V 5 bases and J 4 bases, with 10 bases left between them. The CDR3 is CAWRRYPDTQYF. The CDR3, as DNA: TGTGCCTGGCGGAGGTATCCAGATACGCAGTATTTT.